The 26 T cell receptor beta chains in this list originate from one sample, sequenced in a study of CD4 T cells in relation to SARS-CoV-2 and coronaviruses (dated by TCRdb to the early 2020s). The library came from the immunoSEQ multiplex PCR assay. TCRdb retrieved this table from immuneACCESS and kept in-frame rearrangements only. Not all clones are present; in checked studies, unresolved V genes account for under half, and no reason is known for the remainder. The sample contains approximately 37,000 clones, approximately 83% of them found a single time. Approximately 3% of the sample goes to the ten largest clones. The sample consisted of memory CD4+ T cells from PBMCs. The cell subset or site tag for this specimen amounts to: memory (non-naive) CD4+ T cells. The receptors here all came from an adult with COVID-19.

CDR3 sequence (DNA): TGTGCCAGCAGTGCCGGGGGGGGGCGGGTGGACAATCAGCCCCAGCATTTT. As protein: CASSAGGGRVDNQPQHF. V gene TRBV27 combines with J gene TRBJ1-5; weak D call: TRBD1 (6 bases). The germline V gene has CDR1 MNHEY and CDR2 SMNVEV (reference sequence). V was pared by 5 bases and J by 3 bases, with 20 bases between. This CDR3 has 17 residues.

The chain links TRBV3-1 (or the pseudogene TRBV3-2) to TRBJ2-1, with 9 bases aligning to TRBD2. The V gene's germline CDR1 is LGHDT and CDR2 YNNKEL (reference sequence). After removal of 5 bases from V and 9 bases from J, the junction contained 11 bases not matched to a gene. The CDR3 is made up of 15 amino acids. The CDR3 region has the DNA TGTGCCAGCAGCGACGCTAGCGGGACCATCTTTGAGCAGTTCTTC. Translation gives CASSDASGTIFEQFF.

This sequence joins TRBV5-4 and TRBJ2-7, with 11 positions matching TRBD1. V lost 4 bases to trimming and J lost 4 bases; unmatched junction nucleotides: 7. The CDR3 length is 15 residues. The germline V gene has CDR1 SGHNT and CDR2 YYREEE (reference sequence). The CDR3 protein is CASSRGGTGGYEQYF. The CDR3 DNA reads TGTGCCAGCAGCCGGGGCGGGACAGGGGGTTACGAGCAGTACTTC.

The J gene is TRBJ1-2, the V gene TRBV7-2; TRBD1 agrees at 12 bases. J lost 7 bases, V lost 1 base, and 10 bases had no gene match. Germline V gene lookup returns CDR1 SGHTA and CDR2 FQGNSA. The CDR3 is made up of 17 amino acids. The CDR3 is CASSLVRPGQGAGGYTF. CDR3 coding DNA: TGTGCCAGCAGCTTAGTCAGACCGGGACAGGGGGCAGGTGGCTACACCTTC.

This clone was seen a single time. This chain joins TRBV28 and TRBJ2-3; 10 nucleotides agree with TRBD2. The V gene end was trimmed by 2 bases and the J gene end by 3 bases; junction bases not matched to a gene: 11. Germline CDR1 reads MDHEN; CDR2 reads SYDVKM. The CDR3 contains 18 residues. The CDR3, as DNA: TGTGCCAGCAGTTTAATCTCCCTAGCGGGAGTCAAGACAGATACGCAGTATTTT. It translates to CASSLISLAGVKTDTQYF.

The genes are TRBV19 and TRBJ2-2; TRBD2 matches at 10 bases. Germline V gene data show CDR1 as LNHDA and CDR2 as SQIVND (reference sequence). The CDR3 length is 17 residues. V dropped 7 bases and J dropped 8; count of bases not matched to a gene: 16. CDR3 bases: TGTGCCAGTACTTACTCTGGAGCGGGAGGGCCAAGGGGGGAGCTGTTTTTT. It yields the protein CASTYSGAGGPRGELFF.

The chain has TRBV2 and TRBJ1-6, with D uncertain. With 0 bases removed from V and 7 bases from J, the gap between germline ends came to 4 bases. The length of the CDR3 is 13 residues. In germline, CDR1 is SNHLY, CDR2 FYNNEI. The chain's CDR3 is CASSEAENSPLHF. The CDR3 nucleotides read TGTGCCAGCAGTGAAGCGGAGAATTCACCCCTCCACTTT.

The chain couples TRBV3-1 (or the pseudogene TRBV3-2) to TRBJ1-1; D perhaps matches TRBD1 (6 bases). The CDR3 extends over 14 amino acids. V gave up 1 base and J gave up 3 bases, with 9 bases separating them. From germline, CDR1 is LGHDT and CDR2 YNNKEL (reference sequence). The CDR3 sequence: CASSQGGGHTEAFF. The CDR3 DNA reads TGTGCCAGCAGCCAAGGCGGGGGCCACACTGAAGCTTTCTTT.

This clone was observed a single time. The chain has TRBV7-2 and TRBJ1-2, with D uncertain. V was shortened by 5 bases and J by 2 bases, with 15 bases between the two germline ends. The V gene's germline CDR1 is SGHTA and CDR2 FQGNSA. The CDR3 loop spans 15 amino acids. This CDR3 reads CASSQRVTANYGYTF. CDR3 nucleotides: TGTGCCAGCAGCCAACGGGTGACGGCGAACTATGGCTACACCTTC.

V gene TRBV9 combines with J gene TRBJ1-3; D is unclear. V lost 0 bases and J 2 bases, leaving 12 bases between the germline ends. In germline, CDR1 is SGDLS, CDR2 YYNGEE. This CDR3 is 16 amino acids long. The CDR3 nucleotides are TGTGCCAGCAGCGTAGCTTTAGAATGGCCTGGAAACACCATATATTTT. It codes for CASSVALEWPGNTIYF.

The chain's CDR3 is CASSLSGTVETQYF. DNA for the CDR3: TGTGCCAGCAGCCTCTCCGGGACAGTCGAGACCCAGTACTTC. The chain uses TRBV7-2 and TRBJ2-5; 7 bases are shared with TRBD1. There are 14 residues in the CDR3. V lost 5 bases, J lost 5 bases, and 8 bases stayed unmatched. The V gene's germline CDR1 is SGHTA and CDR2 FQGNSA.

The gene calls are TRBV6-5 and TRBJ2-1; the D is unclear. V shed 6 bases and J shed 5 bases, with 8 bases lying between them. CDR1 is MNHEY, CDR2 SVGAGI, per germline. This CDR3 contains 12 residues. CDR3 sequence reads: CASRTNHNEQFF. CDR3 bases: TGTGCCAGCAGGACGAACCACAATGAGCAGTTCTTC.

The chain uses TRBV3-1 (or the pseudogene TRBV3-2) and TRBJ2-1, with TRBD2 matching over 7 bases. CDR1 and CDR2 from the germline V gene are LGHDT and YNNKEL (reference sequence). Losses at the gene ends were 3 bases for V and 6 bases for J; bases not matched to a gene: 5. CDR3 size: 14 residues. The DNA for the CDR3 is TGTGCCAGCAGCCAGACTAGCAGAGGCAATGAGCAGTTCTTC. It specifies CASSQTSRGNEQFF.

The genes are TRBV6-6 and TRBJ1-1; D uncertain. The V gene lost 3 bases and the J gene lost 1 base, with 9 bases spanning the gap. This CDR3 comprises 14 residues. Germline CDR1 MNHNY, CDR2 SVGAGI (reference sequence). The CDR3 is CASSYVNTNTEAFF. DNA for the CDR3: TGTGCCAGCAGTTATGTGAACACGAACACTGAAGCTTTCTTT.

The chain carries TRBV14 and TRBJ1-4; possibly TRBD1 for D (6 bases). This CDR3 contains 16 residues. Germline V lookup: CDR1 SGHDN, CDR2 FVKESK. V was pared by 6 bases and J by 0 bases, with 14 bases between. The chain's CDR3 is CASRRNRAPTNEKLFF. The CDR3 nucleotides read TGTGCCAGCAGACGTAACAGGGCCCCAACTAATGAAAAACTGTTTTTT.

The V gene is TRBV9, the J gene TRBJ1-4; D perhaps matches TRBD1 (5 bases). Per germline, CDR1 SGDLS and CDR2 YYNGEE. V was trimmed by 6 bases and J by 3 bases, leaving 9 bases between them. This CDR3 region has 13 residues. The CDR3 DNA reads TGTGCCAGCAACCGACAGCCTAATGAAAAACTGTTTTTT. This codes for CASNRQPNEKLFF.

The chain uses TRBV6-5 and TRBJ2-5, with D possibly being TRBD1 (7 bases). The CDR3 runs to 14 residues. Trimming stripped 7 bases from V and 1 base from J, with 13 bases between. Germline V gene data show CDR1 as MNHEY and CDR2 as SVGAGI. CDR3 protein: CASTGGGLQETQYF. DNA for the CDR3: TGTGCCAGCACAGGGGGAGGCCTCCAAGAGACCCAGTACTTC.

This clone was seen only once. The chain recombines TRBV24-1 with TRBJ2-5; TRBD1 matches at 10 bases. The germline CDR1 and CDR2 sequences are KGHDR and SFDVKD. This CDR3 region has 15 residues. Trimming removed 7 bases from V and 5 bases from J; junction bases left unmatched: 9. CDR3 in DNA: TGTGCCACCAGGGCCCGGACAGGGGGTAAGGAGACCCAGTACTTC. Its protein product is CATRARTGGKETQYF.

This chain uses TRBV28 with TRBJ2-5; TRBD2 is a possible D gene (7 bases). This CDR3 comprises 15 residues. The V and J ends lost 4 bases and 2 bases respectively, with 14 bases between them. From germline, CDR1 is MDHEN and CDR2 SYDVKM. CDR3 amino acids: CASSYGGGGQETQYF. In nucleotides, the CDR3 is TGTGCCAGCAGTTACGGGGGAGGGGGGCAAGAGACCCAGTACTTC.

The chain couples TRBV3-1 (or the pseudogene TRBV3-2) to TRBJ1-4; no clear D. This CDR3 has 14 amino acids. The ends were cut back, 4 bases at V and 5 bases at J, with 11 bases in the middle. CDR1 and CDR2 (germline): LGHDT, YNNKEL (reference sequence). Here the CDR3 reads CASSPVGRNEKLFF. For the CDR3, the DNA is TGTGCCAGCAGCCCGGTGGGGAGGAATGAAAAACTGTTTTTT.

This clone was picked up a small number of times. V is TRBV5-1 and J is TRBJ2-3, with 7 bases matching TRBD2. The J segment lost 6 bases and the V segment lost 5 bases, leaving 6 bases of the junction unmatched. The CDR3 extends over 13 amino acids. Germline CDR1 is SGHRS and CDR2 is YFSETQ. CDR3 nucleotides: TGCGCCAGCAGTCAAAGCGGGATGGATACGCAGTATTTT. Its protein is CASSQSGMDTQYF.

The J gene is TRBJ2-3, the V gene TRBV6-5; D gene uncertain. CDR3 length equals 15 residues. Germline V gives CDR1 MNHEY, CDR2 SVGAGI. Trimming removed 4 bases from V and 6 bases from J, with 17 bases in between. CDR3 in amino acids: CASSSSGPPRDTQYF. DNA for the CDR3: TGTGCCAGCAGTTCTTCCGGGCCCCCCAGGGATACGCAGTATTTT.

This clone was observed once. The V gene is TRBV4-1, the J gene TRBJ2-3, with a weak D call TRBD1 (5 bases). V shed 2 bases and J shed 4 bases, with 13 bases lying between them. The CDR3 loop spans 15 amino acids. The germline V gene has CDR1 MGHRA and CDR2 YSYEKL. The DNA for the CDR3 is TGCGCCAGCAGCCAATTTGGGGTAGGGGCAGATACGCAGTATTTT. Amino acid sequence: CASSQFGVGADTQYF.

The J gene is TRBJ2-7, the V gene TRBV28; no clear D. The CDR3 extends over 10 amino acids. CDR1 is MDHEN, CDR2 SYDVKM, per germline. Trimming took 8 bases from V and 1 from J, leaving 3 bases between them. The CDR3 DNA is TGTGCCAGCGGATCCTACGAGCAGTACTTC. It yields the protein CASGSYEQYF.

This sequence joins TRBV4-1 and TRBJ2-7, with D perhaps TRBD2 (6 bases). The CDR3 length is 15 residues. Trimming stripped 4 bases from V and 6 bases from J, with 19 bases between. Germline assignment: CDR1 MGHRA and CDR2 YSYEKL. CDR3 DNA sequence: TGCGCCAGCAGCCCCCAAGGCGGGGCGGGGAGCGAGCAGTACTTC. Its translation: CASSPQGGAGSEQYF.

This chain joins TRBV5-4 and TRBJ1-2; weak D call: TRBD1 (6 bases). Trimming removed 0 bases at V and 3 bases at J, with 12 bases between. The CDR3 spans 15 residues. Germline CDR1 is SGHNT and CDR2 is YYREEE (reference sequence). The CDR3 reads CASSLGGGGDYGYTF. The CDR3 DNA reads as TGTGCCAGCAGCTTGGGAGGCGGGGGCGACTATGGCTACACCTTC.